Below are 13 T cell receptor beta chains sequenced from a single sample in a study of chemoradiotherapy in HPV16-positive cancers. TCRdb's copy holds only in-frame clones and misses some; the assay was immunoSEQ multiplex PCR. The table has 29,000 or so clones, over 90% seen once. This material consisted of blood, taken from a patient who underwent chemoradiotherapy. These receptors were collected from a human donor with HPV-associated anogenital cancer.

J is TRBJ2-5 and V is TRBV5-4; tentative D call: TRBD2 (7 bases). The J call is uncertain, as TRBJ2-7 better fits the DNA end. This CDR3 spans 18 amino acids. From germline, CDR1 is SGHNT and CDR2 YYREEE (reference sequence). CDR3 sequence (DNA): TGTGCCAGCAGCCCGGGACACGGGGGACTATTATACCATTACGAGCAGTACTTC. Protein: CASSPGHGGLLYHYEQYF.

The CDR3 loop reads CASSIQGTTEAFF. The CDR3 coding sequence is TGTGCCAGTAGTATTCAGGGGACCACTGAAGCTTTCTTT. The chain joins TRBV19 to TRBJ1-1, with D possibly being TRBD1 (6 bases). The CDR3 has 13 amino acids. V was cut by 3 bases and J by 4 bases, with 9 bases left in between. Germline V gene sequence: CDR1 LNHDA, CDR2 SQIVND (reference sequence).

The rearrangement uses TRBV19 and TRBJ1-4, with 7 bases fitting TRBD1. The germline V gene encodes CDR1 LNHDA and CDR2 SQIVND (reference sequence). V lost 1 base, J lost 5 bases, and 1 base stayed unmatched. The CDR3 loop spans 14 amino acids. The CDR3 bases are TGTGCCAGTAGTATAGGGGACAGAAATGAAAAACTGTTTTTT. Protein product: CASSIGDRNEKLFF.

The rearrangement joins TRBV19 to TRBJ2-2; the D is unclear. V was clipped by 0 bases and J by 0 bases, with 5 bases between them. Per the germline V gene, CDR1 is LNHDA and CDR2 is SQIVND (reference sequence). The CDR3 runs to 15 residues. CDR3: CASSIDVANTGELFF. The CDR3 nucleotides are TGTGCCAGTAGTATAGATGTGGCGAACACCGGGGAGCTGTTTTTT.

J is TRBJ2-7 and V is TRBV16; TRBD1 agrees at 9 bases. Germline V gene sequence: CDR1 KGHSY, CDR2 FQNENV. The CDR3 spans 15 residues. V lost 6 bases, J lost 1 base, and 7 bases stayed unmatched. CDR3 in amino acids: CASSTGTGLSYEQYF. The CDR3, as DNA: TGTGCCAGCAGTACCGGGACAGGGCTTTCCTACGAGCAGTACTTC.

This clone was observed a few times. This chain uses TRBV6-1 with TRBJ2-5, with D perhaps matching TRBD1 (5 bases). The germline V gene encodes CDR1 MNHNS and CDR2 SASEGT. The CDR3 contains 13 residues. V was clipped by 8 bases and J by 1 base, with 11 bases between them. The CDR3 bases are TGTGCCAGCCAGACTGACAGCCAAGAGACCCAGTACTTC. Translating gives CASQTDSQETQYF.

This clone came up once. The V gene is TRBV5-4, the J gene TRBJ2-3; 7 nucleotides align to TRBD1. The junction had 9 bases not matched to a gene; V was cut back by 9 bases and J by 2 bases. CDR3 length: 14 residues. From germline, CDR1 is SGHNT and CDR2 YYREEE (reference sequence). The chain's CDR3 is CATRTGTFTDTQYF. The DNA for the CDR3 is TGTGCCACCCGGACAGGAACCTTCACAGATACGCAGTATTTT.

V gene TRBV7-2 combines with J gene TRBJ1-1, with no clear D. CDR1 SGHTA and CDR2 FQGNSA come from the germline V gene. This CDR3 is 14 amino acids long. The V end was cut by 1 base, the J end by 7 bases, with 13 bases between. Here the CDR3 reads CASSLGGFGIEAFF. CDR3 sequence (DNA): TGTGCCAGCAGCTTAGGTGGATTCGGTATTGAAGCTTTCTTT.

The rearrangement links TRBV5-1 to TRBJ2-5, with 11 positions matching TRBD1. This CDR3 is built from 15 residues. Germline trimming cut 3 bases from V and 1 base from J; bases unmatched to any gene: 2. CDR1 SGHRS and CDR2 YFSETQ come from the germline V gene. CDR3 coding DNA: TGCGCCAGCAGCTCCGGGACAGGGGGCCAAGAGACCCAGTACTTC. It codes for CASSSGTGGQETQYF. Looking up the rest from reference TRBV5-1 and TRBJ2-5 gives the full variable domain: KAGVTQTPRYLIKTRGQQVTLSCSPISGHRSVSWYQQTPGQGLQFLFEYFSETQRNKGNFPGRFSGRQFSNSRSEMNVSTLELGDSALYLCASSSGTGGQETQYFGPGTRLLVL.

The CDR3 region is CASSANRLVDTDTQYF. DNA for the CDR3: TGTGCCAGCAGCGCCAACCGACTAGTGGATACAGATACGCAGTATTTT. V gene TRBV9 combines with J gene TRBJ2-3, with D tentatively TRBD2 (6 bases). The CDR3 has 16 amino acids. Germline assignment: CDR1 SGDLS and CDR2 YYNGEE. Trimming removed 3 bases from V and 3 bases from J, with 17 bases in between.

The chain is built from TRBV9 and TRBJ1-1; D might be TRBD1 (5 bases). The CDR3 has 15 residues. V was trimmed by 0 bases and J by 6 bases, leaving 15 bases between them. Germline lookup yields CDR1 SGDLS and CDR2 YYNGEE. The CDR3 reads CASSVVEGRVAEAFF. CDR3 bases: TGTGCCAGCAGCGTAGTGGAGGGGCGTGTGGCTGAAGCTTTCTTT.

This clone turned up a few times. The rearrangement links TRBV6-1 to TRBJ2-7; a possible D gene is TRBD2 (6 bases). The length of the CDR3 is 15 residues. Germline lookup yields CDR1 MNHNS and CDR2 SASEGT. Trimming stripped 6 bases from V and 0 bases from J, with 15 bases between. Written as DNA, the CDR3 is TGTGCCAGCAGGATGTCCGGGACTCTCTCCTACGAGCAGTACTTC. As protein: CASRMSGTLSYEQYF.

The rearrangement uses TRBV18 and TRBJ2-5, with TRBD1 as a possible D gene (5 bases). V was trimmed by 3 bases and J by 1 base, leaving 12 bases between them. The CDR3 has 15 residues. Germline CDR1 and CDR2: KGHSH and LQKENI. CDR3 DNA sequence: TGTGCCAGCTCACCCCGACGACAGCTCCAAGAGACCCAGTACTTC. It specifies CASSPRRQLQETQYF.